This is a list of T cell receptor beta chains from one sample in a study of OX40 agonist ivuxolimab in advanced cancers. Clones were sequenced by immunoSEQ multiplex PCR, and TCRdb holds only the in-frame ones, with some missing. The table includes some 46,000 clones, 80% to 90% detected once. This specimen was CD4+ or CD8+ T cells sorted from blood, taken in a trial of the OX40 agonist ivuxolimab. The receptors shown here come from an adult with an advanced solid tumor such as melanoma, head and neck, liver or kidney cancer. The CDR3 runs from the conserved cysteine through the conserved F or W. A D gene is named only where the DNA matches it firmly. Size values are once, few and many counts, or a class for expanded clones, and some rows have none.

>TRBV9|.|14|TRBJ2-1|.
TGTGCCAGCAGCGTAGAGGACACCTACAATGAGCAGTTCTTC
CASSVEDTYNEQFF
>TRBV4-1|.|14|TRBJ2-3|.
TGCGCCAGCAGCCCAGAAGCGGTAGAGGATACGCAGTATTTT
CASSPEAVEDTQYF
>TRBV11-2|.|13|TRBJ1-2|.
TGTGCCAGCAGCTTAGACCGGGTTCGAGGGAGGACCTTC
CASSLDRVRGRTF
>TRBV9|TRBD1|15|TRBJ2-7|.
TGTGCCAGCAGCGTCTCCCCTGACAGGGACAACGAGCAGTACTTC
CASSVSPDRDNEQYF
>TRBV7-2|.|11|TRBJ2-7|.
TGTGCCAGCAGGTCCGGGTACGAGCAGTACTTC
CASRSGYEQYF
>TRBV14|.|14|TRBJ2-4|.
TGTGCCAGCAGCCAAGAACTGGCCAAAAACATTCAGTACTTC
CASSQELAKNIQYF
>TRBV6-5|.|13|TRBJ1-4|.
TGTGCCAGCAGGCTGGGATTAAATGAAAAACTGTTTTTT
CASRLGLNEKLFF
>TRBV27|TRBD2|16|TRBJ2-3|.
TGTGCCAGCAGTTCCCTCCGAGCGGGAGGCACAGATACGCAGTATTTT
CASSSLRAGGTDTQYF
>TRBV5-5|.|14|TRBJ1-5|.
TGTGCCAGCAGCTCCGGGGATTCCAATCAGCCCCAGCATTTT
CASSSGDSNQPQHF
>TRBV6-1|TRBD2|17|TRBJ2-5|.
TGTGCCAGCAGTGTGGTTCATAGCGGGGGGCCCCAAGAGACCCAGTACTTC
CASSVVHSGGPQETQYF
>TRBV13|TRBD2|14|TRBJ2-5|.
TGTGCCAGCTCCGACGGGGGGGCGTCGGAGACCCAGTACTTC
CASSDGGASETQYF
>TRBV19|.|14|TRBJ2-7|.
TGTGCCACCTCACGGGGGTTTCAATCCTACGAGCAGTACTTC
CATSRGFQSYEQYF
>TRBV5-6|.|14|TRBJ1-5|.
TGTGCCAGCAGCTTGCGCAGTAGCAATCAGCCCCAGCATTTT
CASSLRSSNQPQHF
>TRBV4-2|TRBD1|17|TRBJ2-7|.
TGTGCCAGCAGCCACTTAATCTCCGGGACAGGACCCTACGAGCAGTACTTC
CASSHLISGTGPYEQYF
>TRBV4-3|.|15|TRBJ2-1|.
TGCGCCAGCAGCCAAGTAGAGACCAATTACAATGAGCAGTTCTTC
CASSQVETNYNEQFF
>TRBV25-1|.|16|TRBJ1-2|once
TGTGCCAGCAGTGAAATCGACAGGCCACCAAGGGGGGGCTACACCTTC
CASSEIDRPPRGGYTF
>TRBV27|.|14|TRBJ2-5|.
TGTGCCAGCAGTGTAGGACAGCGAGGTGGGACCCAGTACTTC
CASSVGQRGGTQYF
>TRBV4-3|TRBD2|18|TRBJ2-3|.
TGCGCCAGCAGCCAAGTGAGCCTAGCGGGTCCCCGCACAGATACGCAGTATTTT
CASSQVSLAGPRTDTQYF
>TRBV19|TRBD1|17|TRBJ1-1|.
TGTGCCAGTAGTTCCCGGGACAGGGGGGAAGAGAACACTGAAGCTTTCTTT
CASSSRDRGEENTEAFF
>TRBV9|.|17|TRBJ1-1|.
TGTGCCAGCAGCGTAAGTCCACTTCGGCAGCTGAACACTGAAGCTTTCTTT
CASSVSPLRQLNTEAFF
>TRBV9|TRBD2|19|TRBJ2-2|.
TGTGCCAGCAGCGAACGACTAGCGGGAGGGGCGCAGGACACCGGGGAGCTGTTTTTT
CASSERLAGGAQDTGELFF
>TRBV11-3|.|17|TRBJ1-1|.
TGTGCCAGCAGCAAAACTCCCGGGCCAGCCAAGAACACTGAAGCTTTCTTT
CASSKTPGPAKNTEAFF
>TRBV25-1|.|16|TRBJ2-2|.
TGTGCCAGCAGTGAATTTGGGCAGACCGGGGGCCGGGAGCTGTTTTTT
CASSEFGQTGGRELFF
>TRBV6-1|.|13|TRBJ1-2|.
TGTGCCAGCAGTTGGGAAGGGTACTATGGCTACACCTTC
CASSWEGYYGYTF
>TRBV4-3|.|16|TRBJ1-2|once
TGCGCCAGCAGCCAAGATTTTGGAGGGGTCAACTATGGCTACACCTTC
CASSQDFGGVNYGYTF
>TRBV9|.|13|TRBJ1-1|.
TGTGCCACCTCCCTCGGGGGGAACACTGAAGCTTTCTTT
CATSLGGNTEAFF
>TRBV4-2|.|17|TRBJ2-7|.
TGTGCCAGCAGCCAAGCCGCGCTATATAGGGGGTCCTACGAGCAGTACTTC
CASSQAALYRGSYEQYF
>TRBV7-3|.|14|TRBJ2-3|.
TGTGCCAGCAGTCAAAACCTAGCGACAGATACGCAGTATTTT
CASSQNLATDTQYF
>TRBV2|.|12|TRBJ2-7|.
TGTGCCAGCACTTCGACTCAATACGAGCAGTACTTC
CASTSTQYEQYF
>TRBV6-4|TRBD1|16|TRBJ2-7|.
TGTGCCAGCAGTGATCCATCGGACAGGTTCTCCTACGAGCAGTACTTC
CASSDPSDRFSYEQYF
>TRBV19|.|13|TRBJ1-3|.
TGTGCCAGTAGTATCTCCTCTGGAAACACCATATATTTT
CASSISSGNTIYF
>TRBV28|TRBD2|16|TRBJ2-7|.
TGTGCCAGCAGTTCCCGAGGCGGGGGGCACTCCTACGAGCAGTACTTC
CASSSRGGGHSYEQYF
>TRBV15|.|14|TRBJ1-5|.
TGTGCCACCAGCACGGGGCTGGGTAGTCAGCCCCAGCATTTT
CATSTGLGSQPQHF
>TRBV5-1|.|14|TRBJ1-5|.
TGCGCCAGCAGCTTGTGGCAGGGGCGGTGGCCCCAGCATTTT
CASSLWQGRWPQHF
>TRBV4-3|TRBD2|17|TRBJ2-1|.
TGCGCCAGCAGCCAAACTTTGGGACTAGCGGTATACAATGAGCAGTTCTTC
CASSQTLGLAVYNEQFF
>TRBV20-1|.|10|TRBJ2-3|.
TGCAGTGCTCAGACCGGGGCTCAGTATTTT
CSAQTGAQYF
>TRBV6-6|TRBD2|14|TRBJ2-1|once
TGTGCCAGCGAGGTGACTAGCGGGCACAATGAGCAGTTCTTC
CASEVTSGHNEQFF
>TRBV9|TRBD2|16|TRBJ2-1|.
TGTGCCAGCAGCACCCGACTAGCGGGGAACTACAATGAGCAGTTCTTC
CASSTRLAGNYNEQFF
>TRBV27|TRBD2|17|TRBJ2-6|.
TGTGCCAGCAGTTTAAATCGCGGGGGGGCTGGGGCCAACGTCCTGACTTTC
CASSLNRGGAGANVLTF
>TRBV6-1|TRBD1|13|TRBJ1-1|.
TGTGCCAGCAGTGAGGGGGACAGGGCAGTAGCTTTCTTT
CASSEGDRAVAFF
>TRBV5-4|.|15|TRBJ1-2|.
TGTGCCAGCAGCTTTGGCAGGGGAATGATCTATGGCTACACCTTC
CASSFGRGMIYGYTF
>TRBV29-1|.|14|TRBJ1-2|.
TGCAGCGTTGAAGACCAAGACACTTTCTATGGCTACACCTTC
CSVEDQDTFYGYTF
>TRBV28|TRBD2|18|TRBJ2-5|.
TGTGCCAGCAGTCCCCCTCAGACTAGCGGGGGGGCCCAAGAGACCCAGTACTTC
CASSPPQTSGGAQETQYF
>TRBV9|.|14|TRBJ2-3|.
TGTGCCAGCCAATCCTTAGGGTCTGAGGATACGCAGTATTTT
CASQSLGSEDTQYF
>TRBV7-9|TRBD1|16|TRBJ1-1|.
TGTGCCAGCAGCCCGAGAGACAGGGAAAGAAACACTGAAGCTTTCTTT
CASSPRDRERNTEAFF
>TRBV25-1|TRBD1|15|TRBJ2-5|.
TGTGCCAGCAATTTCCCGACAGGGGGCAGAGAGACCCAGTACTTC
CASNFPTGGRETQYF
>TRBV7-6|.|14|TRBJ1-1|.
TGTGCCAGCAGCTTACTCGGGGTGAACACTGAAGCTTTCTTT
CASSLLGVNTEAFF
>TRBV5-4|TRBD1|13|TRBJ1-2|once
TGTGCCAGCAGCTTGGGTCAGGGGGAGAGCTACACCTTC
CASSLGQGESYTF